One T cell receptor (beta chain) is described in this entry. Its antigen specificity is not known. No qualities accompany the bases; no much larger clone lies one base away. This sample was taken from a study of sequential checkpoint blockade in melanoma (dated by TCRdb to between 2018 and 2020). In the study overall: Patients were assigned by 1:1 randomization to either first-line nivolumab followed by ipilimumab (arm A) or ipilimumab followed by nivolumab (arm B). Maintenance nivolumab came after both trial sequences. What the work shows at the level of the full study, not this receptor alone: The model for predicting response that combines TCR metrics with mutation burden needs to be validated in larger, independent patient cohorts.

V loses 3 bases, J loses 0 bases, and the germline ends lie 6 bases apart. Via the germline V gene, CDR1 is ENHRY and CDR2 SYGVKD. From cysteine to phenylalanine, the CDR3 is 14 amino acids long. Only the CDR3 region is kept as DNA, spanning 42 bases read in frame from base 1. The treatment or condition label for this specimen denotes: randomized to nivolumab then ipilimumab (arm A) or the reverse (arm B). None of the patients in the trial had previously been given DNA-damaging chemotherapy. A FACS Aria II flow cytometer was used to sort live CD3+CD8+ cells that were negative for CD19 and CD56 from thawed PBMCs. Samples were obtained from patients with melanoma enrolled in CheckMate 064, a randomized, open-label phase II trial of sequential checkpoint blockade. Leukapheresis was used to collect peripheral blood mononuclear cells, which were then purified with Ficoll-Paque and frozen in human serum with roughly 10% DMSO. Immediately after sorting, the purity of sorted blood CD3+CD8+ cells was verified to be >95%, after which DNA was extracted.

TCRbeta CDR3 regions were immunosequenced from genomic DNA with the immunoSEQ Assay. Before high-throughput sequencing, genomic DNA was amplified using bias-controlled multiplex PCR. In the source study's methods: To quantify the absolute abundance of each unique TCRbeta CDR3 region, the sequences were collapsed and filtered. Clonality, defined as 1 minus Pielou's evenness, was calculated using productive rearrangements only. Clones with significantly greater frequencies in on-treatment versus baseline samples were identified using a previously published method. TCRdb took this table from immuneACCESS and kept in-frame rearrangements with V and J called. Such tables lack part of the clones; where checked against another copy, unresolved V genes explain under half of the gap, and the rest is unexplained. That table gives V, J and clone size, and the DNA gave D and trimming. This sample has some 30,000 clones in its table, and about 88% of those were observed once. Jointly, the top ten make up around 15% of the sample.

The V and J genes are TRBV10-3 and TRBJ1-5, and possibly TRBD1, on 5 matching bases. The clonotype was recovered from a human donor with melanoma. The specimen was CD8+ T cells sorted from blood (inferred from file names), collected from a patient given nivolumab and ipilimumab in sequence. The CDR3 protein: CAISEGASNQPQHF. The nucleotides read TGTGCCATCAGTGAAGGGGCTAGCAATCAGCCCCAGCATTTT.